This TCR beta chain is from a study of glioma-infiltrating T cells after dendritic cell vaccination. CDR3 length: 14 amino acids. V trimming: 4 bases; J trimming: 2 bases; junction bases outside the gene matches: 4. Germline V gene data show CDR1 as MNHEY and CDR2 as SMNVEV (reference sequence). Time point: after dendritic cell vaccination, including at tumor progression/relapse. A few counts support this clone. This table comes from immunoSEQ multiplex PCR, and its TCRdb copy is limited to in-frame clones, with some not included. Counted here are roughly 100,000 clones, 90% occurring once; the ten biggest clones make up 2.5% to 3.5%.

This rearrangement joins TRBV27 to TRBJ1-2; 7 bases are a match to TRBD1. Sequenced material: blood, taken after dendritic cell vaccination. This receptor was identified in a human donor with glioblastoma. CDR3 DNA: TGTGCCAGCAGTTCGACAGGGACCAACTATGGCTACACCTTC. It codes for CASSSTGTNYGYTF.